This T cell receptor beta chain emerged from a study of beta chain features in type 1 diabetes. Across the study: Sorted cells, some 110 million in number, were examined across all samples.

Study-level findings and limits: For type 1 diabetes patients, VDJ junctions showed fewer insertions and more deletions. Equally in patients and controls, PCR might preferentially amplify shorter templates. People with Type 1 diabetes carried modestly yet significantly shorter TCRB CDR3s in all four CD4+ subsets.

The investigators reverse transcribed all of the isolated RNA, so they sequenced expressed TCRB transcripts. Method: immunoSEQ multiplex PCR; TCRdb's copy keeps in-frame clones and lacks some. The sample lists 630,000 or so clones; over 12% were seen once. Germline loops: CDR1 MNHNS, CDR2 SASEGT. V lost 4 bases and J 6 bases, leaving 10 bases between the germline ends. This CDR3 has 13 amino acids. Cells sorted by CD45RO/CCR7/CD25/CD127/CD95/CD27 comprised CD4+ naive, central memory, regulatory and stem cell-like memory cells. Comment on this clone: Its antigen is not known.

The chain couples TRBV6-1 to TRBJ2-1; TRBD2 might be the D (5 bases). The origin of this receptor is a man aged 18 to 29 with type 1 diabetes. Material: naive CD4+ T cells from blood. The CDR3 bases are TGTGCCAGCAGTGTGTCTAGCCCCAATGAGCAGTTCTTC. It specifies CASSVSSPNEQFF.